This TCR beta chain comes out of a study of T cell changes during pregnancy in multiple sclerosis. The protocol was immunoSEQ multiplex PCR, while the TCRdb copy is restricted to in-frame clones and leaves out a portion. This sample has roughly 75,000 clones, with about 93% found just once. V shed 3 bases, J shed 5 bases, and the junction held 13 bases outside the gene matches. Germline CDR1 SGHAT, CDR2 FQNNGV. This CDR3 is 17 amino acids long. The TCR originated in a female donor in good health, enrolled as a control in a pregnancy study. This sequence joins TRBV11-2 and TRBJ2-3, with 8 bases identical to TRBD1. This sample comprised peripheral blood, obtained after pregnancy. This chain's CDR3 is CASSFHQGQGAGDTQYF. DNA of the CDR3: TGTGCCAGCAGCTTCCACCAAGGGCAGGGGGCAGGAGATACGCAGTATTTT.